This entry concerns a single T cell receptor (beta chain). Its binding antigen is unknown. The sample holds no much larger clone one base away, and base qualities are not on file. The entry originates in a study of shared clonotypes between healthy human individuals (dated by TCRdb to 2020 to 2021). Background for the entire study: Two women and three men aged 18 to 49 years were included in the cohort. Leukapheresis yielded between about 0.85 and 10 billion PBMCs per donor. Different laboratories and diverse techniques were used to prepare libraries and sequence TCR repertoires, to increase sequencing depth and limit assay-specific biases. Per donor, three plates each were used for CD4 naive and CD4 memory, two for CD8 naive, and one for CD8 memory. To estimate repertoire size and how much clonotype sharing occurs between individuals, the study deeply sequenced the blood TCR repertoires of roughly 5 healthy adults.

On the study overall, not on this receptor specifically: Compared with non-shared clonotypes, the clonotypes found in all four sorted-subset donors had higher generation probabilities. Based on pairwise subsampling, the degree of clonotype sharing among donors was expected to be affected by sequencing depth. About 5% of naive CD4, 3.5% of naive CD8, about 2.4% of memory CD4, and roughly 0.4% of memory CD8 clonotypes were shared across several donors. The small number of donors limited the genetic and exposure-history diversity represented. Rarefaction of sorted-subset datasets indicated incomplete sequencing despite the large sequencing depth. Sampling was restricted to blood, and TCR repertoires in tissue are likely to differ from TCR repertoires in blood. Larger estimated clonotype richness was generally found for naive subsets than for memory subsets.

TCR CDR3 regions were amplified from genomic DNA by multiplex PCR using the deep immunoSEQ assay. Extracted genomic DNA from each cell subset was spread evenly across all wells of several immunoSEQ 96-well plates, with each plate serving as a replicate. For sorted subsets, approximately 200 ng of genomic DNA, equivalent to 25,000 to 30,000 T cell genomes, went into each replicate PCR. The purified libraries were quantified using a Qubit 3.0 fluorometer, sized with a Bioanalyzer 2100, and then quantified again using the KAPA Library Quantification kit. Each immunoSEQ 96-well plate was sequenced on its own single-read 150-cycle Illumina NextSeq 550 flow cell. The published analysis was carried out like this. Because the immunoSEQ output held only junctional sequences and lacked quality scores, the filtering could not match the filtering applied to full-length reads. To assign V/J genes and CDR3, sequences were annotated against IMGT germline references using PyIR, a Python wrapper for IgBLAST v1.9. Reads were filtered out if the reads had weak V/J assignments (E-value above 1e-6), no CDR3, stop codons, out-of-frame junctions, or ambiguous translated residues. A V3J clonotype was defined by an identical inferred V gene, J gene, and CDR3 amino acid sequence. Percentage overlap between repertoires was calculated by dividing the number of shared unique clonotypes by the size of the smaller repertoire. Three approaches were used to assess repertoire richness: RTK rarefaction, the Chao1 estimator, and Recon v2.1 estimates of unobserved clonotypes. Generation probabilities were computed with OLGA for all TCRbeta clonotypes obtained by the gDNA method from several donors. TCRdb carries this immuneACCESS record with in-frame sequences only. Its versions omit some clonotypes, under half of them owing to an unresolved V gene in the studies checked, with the rest unexplained. That table gives V, J and clone size, and the DNA gave D and trimming. The sample table contains hundreds of thousands of clones; only one count was recorded for around 96% of them. The leading ten clones occupy over 0.09% of the sample.

For the CD8 naive samples, CD45RO-negative cells were positively selected for CCR7, yielding a CD45RA+CCR7+ population from which TemRA cells were excluded. Healthy HIV-negative adults with no recently reported acute infections or vaccinations were included as donors. Every donor was a Caucasian adult living in Nashville, Tennessee, USA. After blood collection by leukapheresis, PBMCs were isolated using Ficoll-Histopaque density gradient centrifugation and then cryopreserved in the vapor phase of liquid nitrogen. Analytical flow cytometry was used to check the purity and quantity of every magnetically sorted T cell population. Genomic DNA was isolated from every sorted fraction and measured by UV absorbance on a Nanodrop 2000c. The CDR3 goes from the cysteine to the phenylalanine over 14 residues. The retained sequence is limited to the CDR3, 42 bases, with the frame set at the first base. The V and J ends are trimmed by 3 bases and 2 bases, leaving 10 bases between them. CDR1 MDHEN and CDR2 SYDVKM were looked up in the germline V gene.

The chain uses TRBV28 and TRBJ1-2, with a tentative D gene TRBD1 over 5 matching bases. The sequenced sample consisted of naive CD8+ T cells sorted from blood. The meaning of the sample's cell subset or site label: CD45RA+CCR7+. This clonotype was sampled from a woman aged 30 to 39 in good health. The CDR3 here reads CASSFRALNYGYTF. The nucleotide sequence reads as follows: TGTGCCAGCAGTTTCAGGGCGCTCAACTATGGCTACACCTTC.